This T cell receptor (beta chain) originates from a study of blood T cell repertoires in COVID-19. Trimming took 4 bases from V and 9 from J; bases not matched to a gene: 7. This CDR3 comprises 13 residues. Germline CDR1 SGHDT, CDR2 YYEEEE. The method was immunoSEQ multiplex PCR; TCRdb's version includes in-frame clones alone and lacks a portion of them. The repertoire includes roughly 190,000 clones, around 80% of them detected once, and roughly 20% sits in the top ten. Sequences were obtained from peripheral blood. V gene TRBV5-6 combines with J gene TRBJ2-1, with TRBD1 identical over 7 bases. This sequence originates from a human donor in a cohort sampled during active COVID-19. The CDR3 DNA is TGTGCCAGCAGCCCAACAGGGGCGGCTGAGCAGTTCTTC. Translation gives CASSPTGAAEQFF.